This T cell receptor beta chain was recorded in a study of blood T cell repertoires in COVID-19. Study details: Sources were T cells, B-cell-depleted T cells, or PBMCs; the material itself was cDNA or gDNA.

Germline loops: CDR1 SGHRS, CDR2 YFSETQ. V was pared by 7 bases and J by 10 bases, with 14 bases of the junction left unmatched. The CDR3 is 14 residues long. Measured with immunoSEQ multiplex PCR; TCRdb has only the in-frame clones, and not every one. The sample includes 250,000 to 400,000 clones, approximately 88% seen only once; the top ten take under 2%. The V call is TRBV5-1, the J call TRBJ2-3, with 8 bases that match TRBD2. The sequence was obtained from a woman in her twenties or thirties with COVID-19, enrolled during active disease. Sample: peripheral blood. The CDR3 protein is CASSQAGAGGSQYF. In DNA, the CDR3 is TGCGCCAGCTCACAAGCGGGGGCGGGTGGGTCGCAGTATTTT.